A single sample is the source of the 29 T cell receptor beta chains below, sequenced in a study of Ad26.COV2.S vaccination and SARS-CoV-2 variants. This table comes from immunoSEQ multiplex PCR, and its TCRdb copy is limited to in-frame clones, with some not included. The repertoire holds roughly 380,000 clones, with roughly nine tenths as singletons. This specimen was peripheral blood, taken after recovery from COVID-19. These receptors all stem from a human donor who had recovered from COVID-19.

V and J are TRBV2 and TRBJ1-1; 7 bases fit TRBD1. Per germline, CDR1 SNHLY and CDR2 FYNNEI. V dropped 1 base and J dropped 4; count of bases not matched to a gene: 9. The CDR3 sequence is 16 residues long. CDR3 in amino acids: CASSEVTGAWSTEAFF. The CDR3 DNA sequence: TGTGCCAGCAGTGAAGTTACAGGGGCGTGGAGCACTGAAGCTTTCTTT.

The chain uses TRBV7-9 and TRBJ2-1; TRBD1 agrees at 7 bases. The CDR3 extends over 15 amino acids. Germline V gives CDR1 SEHNR, CDR2 FQNEAQ (reference sequence). Germline trimming cut 5 bases from V and 10 bases from J; bases unmatched to any gene: 14. CDR3 in amino acids: CASSTTGTADREQFF. In DNA, the CDR3 is TGTGCCAGCAGCACGACCGGGACAGCAGACCGCGAGCAGTTCTTC.

The chain uses TRBV29-1 and TRBJ1-2; the D gene is possibly TRBD1 (5 bases). V gave up 8 bases and J gave up 2 bases, with 18 bases separating them. Germline V lookup: CDR1 SQVTM, CDR2 ANQGSEA. The CDR3 runs 14 residues. The CDR3 spells CSPLPGVANYGYTF. The CDR3 coding sequence is TGCAGCCCCCTTCCGGGGGTAGCAAACTATGGCTACACCTTC.

This chain joins TRBV5-6 and TRBJ2-7, with D possibly called TRBD1 or TRBD2 (5 bases each). CDR3 length equals 15 residues. Trimming removed 0 bases at V and 1 base at J, with 11 bases between. Germline V gives CDR1 SGHDT, CDR2 YYEEEE. CDR3 residues: CASSLDSGRSYEQYF. The CDR3 nucleotides are TGTGCCAGCAGCTTGGACTCGGGGCGTTCCTACGAGCAGTACTTC.

This chain links TRBV12-3 or TRBV12-4 with TRBJ1-1, with TRBD1 identical over 7 bases. There are 12 residues in the CDR3. The V gene end was trimmed by 6 bases and the J gene end by 5 bases; junction bases not matched to a gene: 3. The CDR3 sequence: CASRRQGTEAFF. The CDR3 DNA sequence: TGTGCCAGCAGGCGACAGGGAACTGAAGCTTTCTTT.

The gene calls are TRBV25-1 and TRBJ1-1; 8 positions agree with TRBD1. The CDR3 extends over 15 amino acids. Germline V gives CDR1 MGHDK, CDR2 SYGVNS. V trimming: 4 bases; J trimming: 1 base; junction bases outside the gene matches: 5. The CDR3 bases are TGTGCCAGCAGTGTGCCCGGGACAGGGAACACTGAAGCTTTCTTT. It codes for CASSVPGTGNTEAFF.

The chain uses TRBV7-9 and TRBJ2-5, with D possibly matching TRBD2 (5 bases). This CDR3 has 11 amino acids. Germline CDR1 reads SEHNR; CDR2 reads FQNEAQ (reference sequence). Trimming cost V 7 bases and J 3 bases, with 6 bases left between them. In DNA, the CDR3 is TGTGCCAGCACGGGGAAAGAGACCCAGTACTTC. Translation gives CASTGKETQYF.

The chain recombines TRBV5-6 with TRBJ1-4; the match to TRBD1 covers 10 bases. The CDR3 runs to 13 residues. J lost 4 bases, V lost 7 bases, and 1 base had no gene match. Germline CDR1 is SGHDT and CDR2 is YYEEEE. CDR3 DNA: TGTGCCAGCGGACAGGGGGGTAATGAAAAACTGTTTTTT. This codes for CASGQGGNEKLFF.

J is TRBJ2-7 and V is TRBV12-3 or TRBV12-4, with TRBD1 matching over 7 bases. The CDR3 has 13 residues. V shed 3 bases and J 7 bases; nucleotides not matched to a gene: 6. CDR3 bases: TGTGCCAGCAGTTTTGTCAGGGGGTGGGAGCAGTACTTC. Its translation: CASSFVRGWEQYF.

About this clone itself: Its ends do not fully match the called genes, so a read error is possible. The CDR3 reads CASSVVARGGNNEQFF. The CDR3 nucleotides read TGTGCCAGCAGCGTAGTTGCGCGGGGGGGGAACAACGAGCAGTTCTTC. This chain links TRBV9 with TRBJ2-1; 9 bases align to TRBD2. This CDR3 has 16 residues. CDR1 SGDLS and CDR2 YYNGEE come from the germline V gene.

This chain links TRBV5-1 with TRBJ1-1; D gene ambiguous. The CDR3 is made up of 12 amino acids. The V gene lost 1 base and the J gene lost 3 bases, with 4 bases spanning the gap. Per the germline V gene, CDR1 is SGHRS and CDR2 is YFSETQ. CDR3 in amino acids: CASSLPDTEAFF. The CDR3 region has the DNA TGCGCCAGCAGCTTGCCCGACACTGAAGCTTTCTTT.

The chain carries TRBV19 and TRBJ1-3; D gene unclear. The CDR3 runs 13 residues. V lost 5 bases and J 8 bases, leaving 13 bases between the germline ends. The germline gives CDR1 LNHDA, CDR2 SQIVND (reference sequence). The CDR3 nucleotides read TGTGCCAGTAGTCGGACCTCCATGGACACCATATATTTT. It translates to CASSRTSMDTIYF.

Details on this clone: A junction end diverges from the germline sequence, so it may reflect a read error. The chain has TRBV4-3 and TRBJ2-2, with D perhaps TRBD2 (7 bases). From germline, CDR1 is LGHNA and CDR2 YSLEER. The CDR3 totals 15 residues. CDR3 nucleotides: TGCGCCCGCAGCCAAGGGGGGGGACTGACCGGGGAGCTGTTTTTT. It encodes CARSQGGGLTGELFF.

The chain couples TRBV4-1 to TRBJ1-1; D gene uncertain. This CDR3 spans 14 amino acids. Germline V gene sequence: CDR1 MGHRA, CDR2 YSYEKL. V lost 5 bases and J 2 bases, leaving 12 bases between the germline ends. The CDR3 DNA is TGCGCCAGCAGCGGACGGACGAGAAACACTGAAGCTTTCTTT. Protein product: CASSGRTRNTEAFF.

V usage is TRBV6-5 and J usage is TRBJ1-1; D not resolved. Germline-derived CDR1 and CDR2 are MNHEY and SVGAGI. The V gene lost 3 bases and the J gene lost 11 bases, with 16 bases spanning the gap. This CDR3 spans 13 amino acids. The CDR3 reads CASSYGIGRAAFF. The CDR3, as DNA: TGTGCCAGCAGTTATGGGATCGGCCGGGCGGCTTTCTTT.

This clone occurred once. V and J are TRBV7-9 and TRBJ1-2, with D possibly being TRBD1 (6 bases). V lost 5 bases, J lost 7 bases, and 17 bases lay in between. Germline V CDR1 and CDR2: SEHNR, FQNEAQ (reference sequence). The CDR3 is made up of 14 amino acids. CDR3 residues: CASSPPEGGFGYTF. As DNA, the CDR3 is TGTGCCAGCAGCCCCCCCGAAGGGGGGTTTGGCTACACCTTC.

As DNA, the CDR3 is TGTGCCAGTAGTTCGTTAAGAGAGACCCAGTACTTC. Its protein product is CASSSLRETQYF. The gene calls are TRBV19 and TRBJ2-5; D is undetermined. Germline lookup yields CDR1 LNHDA and CDR2 SQIVND (reference sequence). Trimming took off 5 bases at V and 4 bases at J, with 8 bases between the two ends. The CDR3 has 12 amino acids.

The CDR3 is CASSQDLAGDTDTQYF. The CDR3 DNA sequence: TGTGCCAGCAGCCAAGATCTGGCGGGGGATACAGATACGCAGTATTTT. The rearrangement uses TRBV4-2 and TRBJ2-3; 7 nucleotides match TRBD2. Germline V gene sequence: CDR1 LGHNA, CDR2 YNFKEQ. Trimming at V came to 0 bases and at J to 3 bases, leaving 6 bases not matched to a gene. The CDR3 is 16 amino acids.

This chain links TRBV10-3 with TRBJ2-7, with 9 positions matching TRBD1. The germline CDR1 and CDR2 sequences are ENHRY and SYGVKD. With 3 bases clipped from V and 5 bases from J, the junction kept 8 bases outside the gene matches. The CDR3 length is 15 residues. The CDR3 DNA sequence: TGTGCCATCAGTGATATCCGGGACAGGGCCCACGAGCAGTACTTC. Protein sequence: CAISDIRDRAHEQYF.

V gene TRBV5-1 combines with J gene TRBJ2-7, with a possible D match to TRBD2 (5 bases). Trimming left V 0 bases short and J 6 bases short, with 16 bases between. There are 15 residues in the CDR3. From germline, CDR1 is SGHRS and CDR2 YFSETQ. CDR3 sequence: CASSLGASWRSEQYF. The CDR3 DNA follows: TGCGCCAGCAGCTTGGGGGCTAGCTGGAGGAGCGAGCAGTACTTC.

The chain carries TRBV25-1 and TRBJ1-2; 7 bases match TRBD1. After removal of 3 bases from V and 6 bases from J, the junction contained 7 bases not matched to a gene. Germline V gives CDR1 MGHDK, CDR2 SYGVNS. This CDR3 is built from 14 residues. The CDR3 nucleotides are TGTGCCAGCAGTGATCCTGCAGGGGGAGATGGCTACACCTTC. Encoded protein: CASSDPAGGDGYTF.

The chain combines TRBV9 with TRBJ2-3; 14 bases are shared with TRBD2. The V and J ends lost 0 bases and 7 bases, in that order; junction bases with no gene match: 16. CDR1 SGDLS and CDR2 YYNGEE come from the germline V gene. The CDR3 sequence is 20 residues long. CDR3 sequence: CASSVVGLSLGLAGEYTQYF. As DNA, the CDR3 is TGTGCCAGCAGCGTAGTCGGGTTGTCGCTGGGACTAGCGGGGGAATATACGCAGTATTTT. The entire variable domain, with the rest obtained from reference TRBV9 and TRBJ2-3, is as follows: DSGVTQTPKHLITATGQRVTLRCSPRSGDLSVYWYQQSLDQGLQFLIQYYNGEERAKGNILERFSAQQFPDLHSELNLSSLELGDSALYFCASSVVGLSLGLAGEYTQYFGPGTRLTVL.

This chain links TRBV6-6 with TRBJ2-2; 8 positions match TRBD1. V was pared by 11 bases and J by 2 bases, with 4 bases of the junction left unmatched. CDR1 MNHNY and CDR2 SVGAGI come from the germline V gene (reference sequence). This CDR3 spans 13 amino acids. The CDR3 DNA sequence: TGTGCCGGCGGACAGGGTAACACCGGGGAGCTGTTTTTT. Its translation is CAGGQGNTGELFF.

The chain employs TRBV6-5 and TRBJ1-5; 7 bases line up with TRBD1. The CDR3 contains 15 residues. The ends lost 6 bases at V and 1 base at J; junction bases unmatched: 6. The germline CDR1 and CDR2 sequences are MNHEY and SVGAGI. CDR3 sequence reads: CASSLDRASNQPQHF. CDR3 in DNA: TGTGCCAGCAGCTTAGACAGGGCGAGCAATCAGCCCCAGCATTTT.

This clone has just one count. The chain couples TRBV7-2 to TRBJ2-4; 9 positions match TRBD1. The V segment lost 5 bases and the J segment 1 base; nucleotides outside the gene matches: 6. The CDR3 consists of 16 residues. In germline, CDR1 is SGHTA, CDR2 FQGNSA. CDR3 nucleotide sequence: TGTGCCAGCAGCGGACAGGGGAGTATTGCCAAAAACATTCAGTACTTC. Protein product: CASSGQGSIAKNIQYF.

This rearrangement joins TRBV5-8 to TRBJ2-1, with TRBD2 matching 11 bases. The CDR3 length is 16 residues. The germline V gene has CDR1 SGHTS and CDR2 YDEGEE. The V gene end was trimmed by 4 bases and the J gene end by 7 bases; junction bases not matched to a gene: 10. This CDR3 reads CASSDLTSGEINEQFF. The DNA of the CDR3 is TGTGCCAGCAGCGATCTGACTAGCGGGGAGATAAATGAGCAGTTCTTC.

V and J are TRBV11-3 and TRBJ1-1; D possibly corresponds to TRBD1 (6 bases). The ends were cut back, 3 bases at V and 1 base at J, with 9 bases in the middle. Germline values: CDR1 SGHNT, CDR2 YENEEA. The CDR3 totals 14 residues. The CDR3 DNA is TGTGCCAGCAGCTTGGCGGGGGCGAACACTGAAGCTTTCTTT. Translated: CASSLAGANTEAFF. Supplemented by reference TRBV11-3 and TRBJ1-1, the full variable domain reads EAGVVQSPRYKIIEKKQPVAFWCNPISGHNTLYWYLQNLGQGPELLIRYENEEAVDDSQLPKDRFSAERLKGVDSTLKIQPAELGDSAVYLCASSLAGANTEAFFGQGTRLTVV.

The rearrangement joins TRBV4-1 to TRBJ2-4, with TRBD2 identical over 15 bases. The ends lost 4 bases at V and 8 bases at J; junction bases unmatched: 6. Germline-derived CDR1 and CDR2 are MGHRA and YSYEKL. The CDR3 sequence is 16 residues long. The CDR3 DNA sequence: TGCGCCAGCAGCCGAGGACTAGCGGGGGGGCCGGACATTCAGTACTTC. Amino acid sequence: CASSRGLAGGPDIQYF.

The J gene is TRBJ2-3, the V gene TRBV27; possible D gene TRBD2, 5 bases. The CDR3 has 15 residues. The germline V gene has CDR1 MNHEY and CDR2 SMNVEV (reference sequence). The V and J ends lost 4 bases and 4 bases respectively, with 15 bases between them. CDR3 amino acids: CASSSRSGIPDTQYF. CDR3 nucleotides: TGTGCCAGCAGTTCTAGGTCGGGGATCCCAGATACGCAGTATTTT.